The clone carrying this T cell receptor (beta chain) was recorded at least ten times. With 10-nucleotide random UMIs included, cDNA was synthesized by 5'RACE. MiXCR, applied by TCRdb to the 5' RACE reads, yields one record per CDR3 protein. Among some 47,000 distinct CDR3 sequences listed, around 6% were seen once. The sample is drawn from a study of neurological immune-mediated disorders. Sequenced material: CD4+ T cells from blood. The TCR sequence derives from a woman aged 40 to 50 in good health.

The CDR3 spells CASCQIIVNTEAFF. The DNA for the CDR3 is TGTGCCAGCTGTCAAATTATTGTGAACACTGAAGCTTTCTTT. This chain joins TRBV28 and TRBJ1-1; D ambiguous. The germline V gene has CDR1 MDHEN and CDR2 SYDVKM. The ends were cut back, 8 bases at V and 0 bases at J, with 13 bases in the middle. This CDR3 has 14 amino acids.